This is a list of T cell receptor beta chains from one sample in a study of blood T cell repertoires in COVID-19. TCRdb keeps only in-frame clones here, not all; method: immunoSEQ multiplex PCR. The sample contains tens of thousands of clones, about 88% of which appear only once. The sample comprised peripheral blood. Receptor source: a man between 45 and 60 years old with active COVID-19. CDR3s include the opening cysteine and the closing phenylalanine or tryptophan. The D gene is left open where the match is weak. Rows give clone size only sometimes, using once, few, many, or a class for an expanded clone.

len	abundance	v_gene	j_gene	d_gene	CDR3nt	CDR3aa
17	NA	TRBV4-3	TRBJ2-1	NA	TGCGCCAGCAGCCAAGACCCCGGGGATTCTTCCTACAATGAGCAGTTCTTC	CASSQDPGDSSYNEQFF
12	NA	TRBV28	TRBJ2-7	NA	TGTGCCAGCAGTATTCTAAACTACGAGCAGTACTTC	CASSILNYEQYF
15	NA	TRBV9	TRBJ2-7	TRBD2	TGTGCCAGCAGCCCGACTAGCGGGGGGAGACACGAGCAGTACTTC	CASSPTSGGRHEQYF
14	NA	TRBV10-3	TRBJ1-2	NA	TGTGCCATCAGTGAGTCAATAGGGGGCTATGGCTACACCTTC	CAISESIGGYGYTF
14	NA	TRBV4-1	TRBJ1-2	NA	TGCGCCAGCAGCCAAGGGGGGGTGGACTATGGCTACACCTTC	CASSQGGVDYGYTF
16	NA	TRBV28	TRBJ2-7	TRBD1	TGTGCCAGCAGTTCAACTGGACAGGGGAGACCCTACGAGCAGTACTTC	CASSSTGQGRPYEQYF
13	NA	TRBV7-9	TRBJ1-3	NA	TGTGCCAGCAGCTTACAGGGGGGAAACACCATATATTTT	CASSLQGGNTIYF
14	once	TRBV19	TRBJ1-1	NA	TGTGCCAGTAGTACCGAGGGCGGTGGCACTGAAGCTTTCTTT	CASSTEGGGTEAFF
17	NA	TRBV4-1	TRBJ1-6	NA	TGCGCCAGCAGCCAAGATTCTTGGCTAGACTCTAATTCACCCCTCCACTTT	CASSQDSWLDSNSPLHF
15	NA	TRBV10-2	TRBJ2-1	TRBD1	TGCGCCAGCAGGTTGGACAGGGGATATTACAATGAGCAGTTCTTC	CASRLDRGYYNEQFF
12	NA	TRBV30	TRBJ1-6	NA	TGTGCCTGGGACATACGGAATTCACCCCTCCACTTT	CAWDIRNSPLHF
16	NA	TRBV19	TRBJ2-1	NA	TGTGCCAGTAGTATTTCCCAGGAAAGCTCCTACAATGAGCAGTTCTTC	CASSISQESSYNEQFF
18	NA	TRBV24-1	TRBJ2-5	TRBD1	TGTGCCACCAGTGACCCGGCGAGGACAGGGGGGATCCAAGAGACCCAGTACTTC	CATSDPARTGGIQETQYF
14	NA	TRBV5-1	TRBJ1-2	TRBD1	TGCGCCAGCCGAGTGACAGGGGCGAACTATGGCTACACCTTC	CASRVTGANYGYTF
15	once	TRBV9	TRBJ1-1	NA	TGTGCCAGCAGCCCTATCCCGACGGGGAACACTGAAGCTTTCTTT	CASSPIPTGNTEAFF
17	NA	TRBV7-8	TRBJ2-2	TRBD2	TGTGCCAGCAACCAACCTAGCGGGGGGGTGAACACCGGGGAGCTGTTTTTT	CASNQPSGGVNTGELFF